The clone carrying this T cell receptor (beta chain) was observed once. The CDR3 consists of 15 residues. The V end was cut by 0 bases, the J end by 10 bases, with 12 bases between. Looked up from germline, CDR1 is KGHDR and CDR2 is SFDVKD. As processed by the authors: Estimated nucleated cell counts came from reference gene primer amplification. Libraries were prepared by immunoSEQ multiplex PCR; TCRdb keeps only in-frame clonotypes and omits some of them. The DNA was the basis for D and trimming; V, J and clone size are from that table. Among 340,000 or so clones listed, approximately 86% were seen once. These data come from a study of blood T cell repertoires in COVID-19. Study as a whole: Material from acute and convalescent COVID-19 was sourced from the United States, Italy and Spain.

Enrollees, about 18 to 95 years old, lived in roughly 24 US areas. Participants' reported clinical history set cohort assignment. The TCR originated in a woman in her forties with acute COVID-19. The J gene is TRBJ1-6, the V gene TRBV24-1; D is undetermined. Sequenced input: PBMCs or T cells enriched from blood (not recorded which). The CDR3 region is CATSDLEAGESPLHF. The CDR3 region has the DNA TGTGCCACCAGTGATTTGGAAGCAGGCGAGTCACCCCTCCACTTT.